These 17 T cell receptor beta chains came from one sample sequenced in a study of T cell repertoires in cytomegalovirus infection. One entry per CDR3 protein, called by TCRdb with MiXCR from the reads. This table has around 740,000 distinct CDR3 sequences, roughly 35% appearing once. The sequencing sample was made of PBMCs. These receptors were obtained from a human donor in good health (CMV status not recorded). Some clones in this sample may be carry-over from other donors' samples.

This clonotype was counted only a few times. The genes are TRBV7-9 and TRBJ2-3; unclear D gene. Trimming removed 7 bases at V and 2 bases at J, with 7 bases between. Germline CDR1 SEHNR, CDR2 FQNEAQ (reference sequence). The CDR3 sequence is 12 residues long. The CDR3 loop is CASIHNTDTQYF. CDR3 nucleotides: TGTGCCAGCATCCACAACACAGATACGCAGTATTTT.

The J gene is TRBJ1-2, the V gene TRBV20-1; D not resolved. Per germline, CDR1 DFQATT and CDR2 SNEGSKA (reference sequence). This CDR3 comprises 13 residues. The V gene lost 0 bases and the J gene lost 8 bases, with 13 bases spanning the gap. CDR3 region: CSARDPSLEGYTF. In DNA form, the CDR3 reads TGCAGTGCTAGAGATCCCTCACTCGAGGGCTACACCTTC.

The chain joins TRBV10-3 to TRBJ2-5, with 14 bases aligning to TRBD2. V lost 10 bases to trimming and J lost 4 bases; unmatched junction nucleotides: 11. This CDR3 region has 16 residues. From germline, CDR1 is ENHRY and CDR2 SYGVKD. CDR3 nucleotide sequence: TGTGCCACCAACGAAGGACTAGCGGGAGGTAGAGAGACCCAGTACTTC. Encoded protein: CATNEGLAGGRETQYF.

This chain connects TRBV20-1 to TRBJ2-5; 15 bases agree with TRBD2. Germline V gene data show CDR1 as DFQATT and CDR2 as SNEGSKA (reference sequence). The CDR3 loop spans 15 amino acids. With V trimmed by 5 bases and J by 5 bases, 6 bases remained unmatched. The CDR3, as DNA: TGCAGTGCTCACTCCGGGACTAGCGGGGGGGAGACCCAGTACTTC. Its translation: CSAHSGTSGGETQYF.

The CDR3: CASSDRGLAGLGTGELFF. The CDR3 DNA is TGTGCCAGCAGTGATAGAGGCCTAGCGGGCTTGGGGACCGGGGAGCTGTTTTTT. The rearrangement links TRBV6-1 to TRBJ2-2; the match to TRBD2 covers 8 bases. Germline CDR1 reads MNHNS; CDR2 reads SASEGT. This CDR3 is built from 18 residues. Unmatched junction bases numbered 14, after V lost 3 bases and J lost 5 bases.

The V call is TRBV27, the J call TRBJ2-1; 10 nucleotides align to TRBD2. V was clipped by 10 bases and J by 7 bases; unmatched bases: 10. The CDR3 is 14 amino acids. Per germline, CDR1 MNHEY and CDR2 SMNVEV (reference sequence). The CDR3 loop is CATWSGRDRNEQFF. CDR3 DNA sequence: TGTGCCACCTGGAGCGGGAGGGATAGGAATGAGCAGTTCTTC.

The CDR3 spells CASASWGRTGDEQFF. The CDR3 DNA reads as TGTGCTAGTGCTAGTTGGGGGAGGACCGGTGATGAGCAGTTCTTC. The V call is TRBV12-5, the J call TRBJ2-1, with a possible D match to TRBD2 (6 bases). Germline loops: CDR1 LGHNT, CDR2 FRNRAP. The CDR3 is 15 residues long. V lost 7 bases to trimming and J lost 8 bases, with 21 bases between them.

This clonotype showed up many times. The rearrangement uses TRBV7-2 and TRBJ1-5; D gene uncertain. Germline CDR1 SGHTA, CDR2 FQGNSA. The V end was cut by 5 bases, the J end by 4 bases, with 15 bases between. The CDR3 runs to 15 residues. CDR3 sequence: CASSLRAGYNQPQHF. CDR3 nucleotide sequence: TGTGCCAGCAGCCTCCGGGCGGGGTATAATCAGCCCCAGCATTTT.

This clonotype was observed a handful of times. The chain carries TRBV6-6 and TRBJ1-1, with 8 positions matching TRBD1. Per germline, CDR1 MNHNY and CDR2 SVGAGI (reference sequence). The CDR3 consists of 13 residues. V lost 5 bases and J lost 6; bases outside the gene matches: 5. The CDR3 nucleotides read TGTGCCAGCAGTGTGGACAGGGCCTCTGAAGCTTTCTTT. Its protein product is CASSVDRASEAFF.

Only a few counts were recorded for this clonotype. The V gene is TRBV11-1, the J gene TRBJ2-1; TRBD1 aligns across 9 bases. The J segment lost 4 bases and the V segment lost 3 bases, leaving 1 base of the junction unmatched. CDR1 SGHAT and CDR2 FQDESV come from the germline V gene (reference sequence). The CDR3 is 14 residues long. This CDR3 reads CASSFGQGYNEQFF. In DNA form, the CDR3 reads TGTGCCAGCAGCTTCGGACAGGGGTACAATGAGCAGTTCTTC. Complete variable domain (other parts from reference TRBV11-1 and TRBJ2-1): EAEVAQSPRYKITEKSQAVAFWCDPISGHATLYWYRQILGQGPELLVQFQDESVVDDSQLPKDRFSAERLKGVDSTLKIQPAELGDSAMYLCASSFGQGYNEQFFGPGTRLTVL.

Many counts were recorded for this clonotype. The rearrangement links TRBV7-9 to TRBJ2-1; 12 nucleotides match TRBD2. The CDR3 contains 14 residues. The junction had 3 bases not matched to a gene; V was cut back by 5 bases and J by 7 bases. Germline lookup yields CDR1 SEHNR and CDR2 FQNEAQ (reference sequence). The CDR3 region has the DNA TGTGCCAGCAGCGGGGGACTAGCGGGTAATGAGCAGTTCTTC. It codes for CASSGGLAGNEQFF.

The chain employs TRBV7-2 and TRBJ2-2; either TRBD1 or TRBD2 may fit D (6 bases each). Germline CDR1 is SGHTA and CDR2 is FQGNSA. This CDR3 contains 15 residues. V was shortened by 5 bases and J by 4 bases, with 14 bases between the two germline ends. As DNA, the CDR3 is TGTGCCAGCAGCCGGCACGGGGGCATCACCGGGGAGCTGTTTTTT. It codes for CASSRHGGITGELFF.

The V and J genes are TRBV7-2 and TRBJ2-1; 9 bases are a match to TRBD2. CDR3 size: 14 residues. CDR1 SGHTA and CDR2 FQGNSA come from the germline V gene. Losses at the gene ends were 2 bases for V and 10 bases for J; bases not matched to a gene: 6. The CDR3 bases are TGTGCCAGCAGCTTATTCCGCGGGAGGGAAGAGCAGTTCTTC. Translation gives CASSLFRGREEQFF.

This clonotype came up many times. This chain joins TRBV4-1 and TRBJ1-1; D is unresolved. The CDR3 sequence is 15 residues long. Trimming left V 4 bases short and J 1 base short, with 13 bases between. Germline V gene lookup returns CDR1 MGHRA and CDR2 YSYEKL. CDR3: CASSPPAAGNTEAFF. The CDR3 region has the DNA TGCGCCAGCAGCCCACCCGCGGCGGGGAACACTGAAGCTTTCTTT.

This clonotype came up many times. The chain uses TRBV7-2 and TRBJ1-5; TRBD1 is a possible D gene (5 bases). Per germline, CDR1 SGHTA and CDR2 FQGNSA. CDR3 length: 17 residues. V was pared by 3 bases and J by 5 bases, with 20 bases between. In DNA form, the CDR3 reads TGTGCCAGCAGCTTTCGGACAAGGGTGGGATACGATCAGCCCCAGCATTTT. Protein sequence: CASSFRTRVGYDQPQHF. Based on the CDR3 plus reference TRBV7-2 and TRBJ1-5, the full variable domain is GAGVSQSPSNKVTEKGKDVELRCDPISGHTALYWYRQSLGQGLEFLIYFQGNSAPDKSGLPSDRFSAERTGGSVSTLTIQRTQQEDSAVYLCASSFRTRVGYDQPQHFGDGTRLSIL.

This chain connects TRBV7-2 to TRBJ1-5; D not certain. The CDR3 extends over 15 amino acids. Germline V gene sequence: CDR1 SGHTA, CDR2 FQGNSA. V lost 2 bases and J lost 4, with 12 bases in between. CDR3 nucleotide sequence: TGTGCCAGCAGCTTAATCCCAGTTGGAAATCAGCCCCAGCATTTT. It encodes CASSLIPVGNQPQHF.

In this sample, this clonotype turned up a few times. V usage is TRBV6-1 and J usage is TRBJ2-1; D is perhaps TRBD2 (6 bases). CDR1 is MNHNS and CDR2 is SASEGT in the germline V gene. V gave up 6 bases and J gave up 4 bases, with 10 bases separating them. CDR3 length equals 13 residues. CDR3 loop: CASRGTGYNEQFF. In DNA, the CDR3 is TGTGCCAGCAGGGGGACTGGTTACAATGAGCAGTTCTTC.